These 22 T cell receptor beta chains were sequenced from one sample in a study of cytomegalovirus exposure and HLA in healthy donors. The study ran its PCR with 60 Vbeta and 13 Jbeta primers. Measured with immunoSEQ multiplex PCR; TCRdb has only the in-frame clones, and not every one. The sample yields 200,000 to 250,000 clones, approximately 90% seen once. Specimen: PBMCs. These TCRs come from a young woman in good health and CMV-seronegative.

CDR3 DNA sequence: TGCGCCAGCAGGATGGGGGGTGAAGCTTTCTTT. This sequence encodes CASRMGGEAFF. The chain joins TRBV4-1 to TRBJ1-1; D is possibly TRBD1 (5 bases). Germline CDR1 is MGHRA and CDR2 is YSYEKL. Trimming cost V 6 bases and J 7 bases, with 9 bases left between them. CDR3 size: 11 residues.

This chain links TRBV19 with TRBJ1-2; perhaps TRBD1 as D (6 bases). This CDR3 spans 14 amino acids. The germline V gene has CDR1 LNHDA and CDR2 SQIVND (reference sequence). V was trimmed by 10 bases and J by 2 bases, leaving 17 bases between them. CDR3 DNA: TGTGCCACCAAGCCAGGGGAGCTAAACTATGGCTACACCTTC. Translated: CATKPGELNYGYTF.

This clone was seen only once. The chain has TRBV11-3 and TRBJ2-1; 9 bases line up with TRBD1. This CDR3 is 16 amino acids long. V lost 2 bases, J lost 4 bases, and 6 bases stayed unmatched. Germline lookup yields CDR1 SGHNT and CDR2 YENEEA. The CDR3 here is CASSLPDRGAYNEQFF. In nucleotides, the CDR3 is TGTGCCAGCAGCTTACCGGACAGGGGAGCATACAATGAGCAGTTCTTC.

The J gene is TRBJ2-1, the V gene TRBV19, with 11 bases lining up with TRBD2. Germline trimming cut 6 bases from V and 8 bases from J; bases unmatched to any gene: 21. Looked up from germline, CDR1 is LNHDA and CDR2 is SQIVND (reference sequence). The CDR3 extends over 19 amino acids. Here the CDR3 reads CASSALALGLTSGTHEQFF. The CDR3 bases are TGTGCCAGTAGCGCCCTTGCATTGGGGCTGACTAGCGGGACCCATGAGCAGTTCTTC.

This clone came up once. The gene calls are TRBV29-1 and TRBJ2-7, with 8 nucleotides matching TRBD1. CDR3 length equals 14 residues. CDR1 and CDR2 (germline): SQVTM, ANQGSEA. The trim removed 6 bases at V and 3 bases at J, leaving 10 bases unmatched. DNA of the CDR3: TGCAGCGTAGCCCAGGGGGCCAGATACTACGAGCAGTACTTC. Translated, it gives CSVAQGARYYEQYF.

The chain is built from TRBV7-9 and TRBJ1-2; D gene ambiguous. Per germline, CDR1 SEHNR and CDR2 FQNEAQ (reference sequence). This CDR3 region has 10 residues. V was shortened by 2 bases and J by 8 bases, with 3 bases between the two germline ends. The CDR3 sequence: CASSLSGYTF. CDR3 sequence (DNA): TGTGCCAGCAGCTTAAGCGGCTACACCTTC.

This clone has a single count. V usage is TRBV7-9 and J usage is TRBJ2-1; the D gene is possibly TRBD1 (7 bases). The CDR3 extends over 15 amino acids. Between the trimmed V and J ends, which lost 4 bases and 6 bases, there was a span of 16 bases. The germline CDR1 and CDR2 sequences are SEHNR and FQNEAQ (reference sequence). The CDR3 is CASSWPGGPVNEQFF. The CDR3 DNA reads TGTGCCAGCAGCTGGCCAGGGGGGCCGGTCAATGAGCAGTTCTTC.

The chain carries TRBV10-3 and TRBJ2-7; 7 bases line up with TRBD2. Germline assignment: CDR1 ENHRY and CDR2 SYGVKD. This CDR3 has 14 residues. V gave up 7 bases and J gave up 6 bases; unmatched junction bases: 12. This CDR3 reads CAITPTTSGGEQYF. The DNA for the CDR3 is TGTGCCATCACCCCGACAACCTCGGGGGGCGAGCAGTACTTC.

The chain has TRBV4-2 and TRBJ2-5; TRBD2 matches at 12 bases. CDR3 length equals 15 residues. Germline-derived CDR1 and CDR2 are LGHNA and YNFKEQ. The J segment lost 5 bases and the V segment lost 2 bases, leaving 3 bases of the junction unmatched. CDR3 in DNA: TGTGCCAGCAGCCAACCTAGCGGGGGGGCGGAGACCCAGTACTTC. As protein: CASSQPSGGAETQYF.

In DNA, the CDR3 is TGTGCCAGTAGTTCGACAGGGGGTGTAGGCTACACCTTC. It specifies CASSSTGGVGYTF. This rearrangement joins TRBV19 to TRBJ1-2; 9 positions agree with TRBD1. Germline-derived CDR1 and CDR2 are LNHDA and SQIVND (reference sequence). This CDR3 region has 13 residues. V gave up 5 bases and J gave up 8 bases; unmatched junction bases: 6.

This chain joins TRBV27 and TRBJ2-1; 9 nucleotides agree with TRBD2. The junction had 8 bases not matched to a gene; V was cut back by 4 bases and J by 4 bases. CDR1 and CDR2 (germline): MNHEY, SMNVEV (reference sequence). The CDR3 totals 16 residues. The DNA of the CDR3 is TGTGCCAGCAGTTACATAGCGGGAGTGGGTTACAATGAGCAGTTCTTC. It codes for CASSYIAGVGYNEQFF.

This clone was recorded once. The V call is TRBV5-6, the J call TRBJ2-3; D is perhaps TRBD2 (5 bases). The V gene's germline CDR1 is SGHDT and CDR2 YYEEEE. This CDR3 has 15 amino acids. V was trimmed by 5 bases and J by 0 bases, leaving 13 bases between them. The CDR3 sequence is CASSQRGRSTDTQYF. The CDR3 DNA sequence: TGTGCCAGCAGTCAGCGAGGGCGGAGCACAGATACGCAGTATTTT.

The V and J genes are TRBV7-9 and TRBJ2-7; 8 positions agree with TRBD1. V was pared by 5 bases and J by 3 bases, with 6 bases of the junction left unmatched. This CDR3 region has 14 residues. Germline CDR1 and CDR2: SEHNR and FQNEAQ (reference sequence). The CDR3 region is CASSPRDRIYEQYF. The CDR3 DNA sequence: TGTGCCAGCAGCCCCCGGGACAGGATCTACGAGCAGTACTTC. Together with reference TRBV7-9 and TRBJ2-7, the CDR3 gives the full variable domain: DTGVSQNPRHKITKRGQNVTFRCDPISEHNRLYWYRQTLGQGPEFLTYFQNEAQLEKSRLLSDRFSAERPKGSFSTLEIQRTEQGDSAMYLCASSPRDRIYEQYFGPGTRLTVT.

The chain uses TRBV7-7 and TRBJ1-3; no clear D. Germline CDR1 reads SSHAT; CDR2 reads FNYEAQ (reference sequence). Trimming cost V 7 bases and J 1 base, with 14 bases left between them. CDR3 length: 15 residues. CDR3 residues: CASIGAKRSGNTIYF. The CDR3 region has the DNA TGTGCCAGCATAGGAGCAAAACGTTCTGGAAACACCATATATTTT.

The chain is built from TRBV18 and TRBJ2-7; 11 bases line up with TRBD1. V gave up 4 bases and J gave up 2 bases; unmatched junction bases: 4. This CDR3 is 15 amino acids long. Germline CDR1 KGHSH, CDR2 LQKENI. The CDR3 region is CASSRPGQGAYEQYF. The CDR3 coding sequence is TGTGCCAGCTCACGACCGGGACAGGGGGCCTACGAGCAGTACTTC. The full variable domain, its missing parts supplied by reference TRBV18 and TRBJ2-7, is NAGVMQNPRHLVRRRGQEARLRCSPMKGHSHVYWYRQLPEEGLKFMVYLQKENIIDESGMPKERFSAEFPKEGPSILRIQQVVRGDSAAYFCASSRPGQGAYEQYFGPGTRLTVT.

As for this clone: At one end, the junction sequence differs from germline, possibly due to a read error. The chain uses TRBV4-1 and TRBJ2-7, with 8 bases lining up with TRBD1. Germline lookup yields CDR1 MGHRA and CDR2 YSYEKL. This CDR3 has 11 amino acids. The CDR3 DNA sequence: TGCGCCAGCAGCCAGGGACAGGCGTTTCACTTC. Encoded protein: CASSQGQAFHF.

V and J are TRBV10-1 and TRBJ1-1; D is unclear. The CDR3 has 13 residues. Trimming cost V 6 bases and J 0 bases, with 8 bases left between them. The germline CDR1 and CDR2 sequences are WNHNN and SYGVQD (reference sequence). CDR3 protein: CASRASLNTEAFF. The CDR3 bases are TGCGCCAGCAGGGCCAGTCTGAACACTGAAGCTTTCTTT.

The rearrangement links TRBV7-3 to TRBJ2-5; 12 bases map to TRBD1. The CDR3 length is 16 residues. Germline CDR1 SGHTA, CDR2 FQGTGA. V gave up 3 bases and J gave up 4 bases; unmatched junction bases: 6. The CDR3 reads CASSFTGTGGLETQYF. CDR3 DNA sequence: TGTGCCAGCAGCTTCACCGGGACAGGGGGCTTAGAGACCCAGTACTTC.

The gene calls are TRBV10-3 and TRBJ2-1; D remains ambiguous. The CDR3 consists of 13 residues. Germline CDR1 reads ENHRY; CDR2 reads SYGVKD. Trimming stripped 6 bases from V and 9 bases from J, with 15 bases between. The CDR3 reads CAISQDQAGEQFF. Here the CDR3 DNA reads TGTGCCATCAGCCAAGACCAGGCCGGTGAGCAGTTCTTC.

The rearrangement uses TRBV4-2 and TRBJ2-7; a possible D gene is TRBD2 (5 bases). The V and J ends lost 3 bases and 4 bases respectively, with 16 bases between them. This CDR3 region has 15 residues. Germline CDR1 reads LGHNA; CDR2 reads YNFKEQ. In DNA, the CDR3 is TGTGCCAGCAGCCAGGATTACTTCACGGGGTACGAGCAGTACTTC. It specifies CASSQDYFTGYEQYF.

The CDR3 DNA reads as TGTGCCAGCAACACTGGGCTTACCTCCTACGAGCAGTACTTC. Residues: CASNTGLTSYEQYF. The V gene is TRBV18, the J gene TRBJ2-7; D is unresolved. The CDR3 is 14 amino acids. V was pared by 8 bases and J by 0 bases, with 14 bases between. Germline V lookup: CDR1 KGHSH, CDR2 LQKENI.

V is TRBV11-3 and J is TRBJ2-2; D is ambiguous. This CDR3 contains 15 residues. The V gene lost 1 base and the J gene lost 1 base, with 7 bases spanning the gap. Germline V gene sequence: CDR1 SGHNT, CDR2 YENEEA. CDR3 sequence reads: CASSLVRGNTGELFF. The DNA of the CDR3 is TGTGCCAGCAGCTTAGTGCGAGGGAACACCGGGGAGCTGTTTTTT.